This record looks at one TCR beta chain sequence and its context. The data are from a study of T cell responses to AZD1222 COVID-19 vaccine. Libraries were prepared by immunoSEQ multiplex PCR; TCRdb keeps only in-frame clonotypes and omits some of them. The sample lists around 160,000 clones; 88% were seen once. The TCR originated in an adult in good health. This specimen consisted of peripheral blood, obtained on day 0 of AZD1222 vaccination.

This chain's CDR3 is CASSPSARGTEEASYGYTF. The CDR3 nucleotides read TGTGCCAGCAGCCCTTCGGCTCGAGGCACCGAGGAGGCTAGCTATGGCTACACCTTC. V gene TRBV7-3 combines with J gene TRBJ1-2, with no clear D. This CDR3 has 19 amino acids. CDR1 is SGHTA and CDR2 is FQGTGA in the germline V gene. The V end was cut by 5 bases, the J end by 4 bases, with 29 bases between.